This T cell receptor beta chain was captured in a study of blood T cell repertoires in COVID-19. About the study: Sites in the United States, Italy and Spain provided acute and convalescent COVID-19 samples. The analysed material was cDNA or gDNA that came from T cells, B-cell-depleted T cells, or PBMCs.

Here immunoSEQ multiplex PCR was the method, and the copy in TCRdb shows in-frame clones only, minus some. The sample consists of around 79,000 clones, 88% of them appearing once. The CDR3 contains 18 residues. CDR1 and CDR2 from the germline V gene are MGHRA and YSYEKL. The germline V and J ends were trimmed by 0 bases and 2 bases, with 18 bases remaining between them. The chain uses TRBV4-1 and TRBJ2-3; possibly TRBD1 for D (6 bases). The sample was peripheral blood. The TCR comes from a human donor in a cohort sampled during active COVID-19. The CDR3 region has the DNA TGCGCCAGCAGCCAAGAGCCCAGGGACAAATTCGACACAGATACGCAGTATTTT. Amino acids: CASSQEPRDKFDTDTQYF.